This T cell receptor beta chain was captured in a study of PD-L1 blockade in urothelial cancer. Study overall: Patients initiated atezolizumab in the mid-2010s at 1,200 mg intravenously every 3 weeks. General study points: Durable benefit was linked to greater 3-week expansion of tumor-associated blood clones. Pretreatment TCR clonality in blood under the median foretold superior survival.

Trimming removed 2 bases from V and 4 bases from J, with 9 bases in between. The germline gives CDR1 MGHRA, CDR2 YSYEKL. The CDR3 is made up of 14 amino acids. This clone has a handful of counts. The antigen is not known. Spiking each PCR with synthetic TCR analog templates was performed. Using immunoSEQ multiplex PCR, the repertoire was profiled, and TCRdb retains in-frame clones only, with some absent. The sample has roughly 87,000 clones; approximately 86% are singletons. Sequenced material: PBMCs, taken around atezolizumab (anti-PD-L1) treatment. This TCR was sampled from a woman between 70 and 85 years old with urothelial cancer. The chain has TRBV4-1 and TRBJ2-1; tentative D call: TRBD2 (5 bases). CDR3 sequence reads: CASSQTREYNEQFF. The CDR3 DNA follows: TGCGCCAGCAGCCAAACAAGGGAGTACAATGAGCAGTTCTTC.